These 3 T cell receptor beta chains originate from one sample sequenced in a study of Ad26.COV2.S vaccination and SARS-CoV-2 variants. Method: immunoSEQ multiplex PCR; TCRdb's copy keeps in-frame clones and lacks some. The sample records 200,000 to 300,000 clones, 88% being singletons. Treatment noted: roughly 18 received Ad26.COV2.S at low or high dose, single or two shots; roughly five received placebo; per-sample allocation not given. The samples were gathered on day 63 after the first injection of vaccine or placebo. The material was peripheral blood, obtained in a trial of Ad26.COV2.S vaccine versus placebo. These TCRs come from a person between 18 and 59 years old who received the Ad26.COV2.S COVID-19 vaccine or a placebo.

This clone was observed a handful of times. The chain carries TRBV11-2 and TRBJ1-5; 7 nucleotides align to TRBD1. The CDR3 covers 15 residues. V was pared by 4 bases and J by 10 bases, with 13 bases of the junction left unmatched. In germline, CDR1 is SGHAT, CDR2 FQNNGV. This CDR3 reads CASSSGTVPISPQHF. The CDR3, as DNA: TGTGCCAGCAGCTCCGGGACAGTTCCAATCAGCCCCCAGCATTTT.

The V gene is TRBV25-1, the J gene TRBJ2-1; D unclear. V shed 2 bases and J shed 3 bases, with 5 bases lying between them. This CDR3 is 13 amino acids long. Germline V lookup: CDR1 MGHDK, CDR2 SYGVNS. CDR3 DNA: TGTGCCAGCAGTGAACCTCACTACAATGAGCAGTTCTTC. Its protein product is CASSEPHYNEQFF.

The J gene is TRBJ2-2, the V gene TRBV3-1 (or the pseudogene TRBV3-2); no reliable D call. Trimming stripped 6 bases from V and 3 bases from J, with 5 bases between. In germline, CDR1 is LGHDT, CDR2 YNNKEL (reference sequence). The CDR3 has 12 amino acids. The CDR3 here is CASRPHTGELFF. The CDR3 region has the DNA TGTGCCAGCAGGCCACACACCGGGGAGCTGTTTTTT.